This T cell receptor (beta chain) was documented in a study of T cells after yellow fever vaccination. Study results and caveats: Most clones from primary vaccination were detected again post-booster (96% CD4, approximately 90% CD8).

A word on this clonotype: What it recognizes is unknown.

Using its own MiXCR run on the 5' RACE reads, TCRdb lists one record per CDR3 protein. The table lists hundreds of thousands of distinct CDR3 sequences, 6% to 8% of them singletons. The V end was cut by 3 bases, the J end by 7 bases, with 10 bases between. CDR3 length: 12 residues. Germline values: CDR1 MNHEY, CDR2 SMNVEV (reference sequence). The TCR sequence derives from a man aged 25-45 years who received the YFV17D yellow fever vaccine. The sequenced sample was PBMCs, obtained 5 days after the yellow fever booster vaccination. V and J are TRBV27 and TRBJ2-7, with a tentative D call TRBD2 (6 bases). The CDR3 sequence: CASSFYAGEQYF. The CDR3 DNA reads TGTGCCAGCAGTTTTTACGCGGGAGAGCAGTACTTC.